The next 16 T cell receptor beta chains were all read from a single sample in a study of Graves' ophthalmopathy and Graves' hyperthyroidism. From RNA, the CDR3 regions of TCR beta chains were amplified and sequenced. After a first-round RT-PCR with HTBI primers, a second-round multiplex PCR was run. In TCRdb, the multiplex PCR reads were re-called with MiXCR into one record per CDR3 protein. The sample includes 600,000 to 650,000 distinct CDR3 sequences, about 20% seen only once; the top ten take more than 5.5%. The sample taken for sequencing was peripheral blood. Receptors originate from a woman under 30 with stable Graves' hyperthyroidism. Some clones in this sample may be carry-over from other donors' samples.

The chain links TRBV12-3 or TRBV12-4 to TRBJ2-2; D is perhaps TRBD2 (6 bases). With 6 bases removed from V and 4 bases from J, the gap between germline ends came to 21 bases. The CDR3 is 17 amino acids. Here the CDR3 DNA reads TGTGCCAGCAGGCCCGTAGCGATGGCGCGGGGCACCGGGGAGCTGTTTTTT. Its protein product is CASRPVAMARGTGELFF.

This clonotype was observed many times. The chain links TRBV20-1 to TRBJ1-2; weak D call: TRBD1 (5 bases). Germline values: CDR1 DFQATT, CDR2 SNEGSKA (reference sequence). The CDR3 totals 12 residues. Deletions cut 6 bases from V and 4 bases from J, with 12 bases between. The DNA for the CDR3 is TGCAGTGCCGGGGCACCCAGCTATGGCTACACCTTC. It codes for CSAGAPSYGYTF.

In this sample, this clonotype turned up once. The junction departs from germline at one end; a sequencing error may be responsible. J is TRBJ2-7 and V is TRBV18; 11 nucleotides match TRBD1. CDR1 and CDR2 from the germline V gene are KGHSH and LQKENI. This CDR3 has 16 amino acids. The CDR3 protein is CASSPRTGGFSHEQYF. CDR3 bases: TGTGCCAGCTCACCTCGGACAGGGGGCTTCTCCCACGAGCAGTACTTC.

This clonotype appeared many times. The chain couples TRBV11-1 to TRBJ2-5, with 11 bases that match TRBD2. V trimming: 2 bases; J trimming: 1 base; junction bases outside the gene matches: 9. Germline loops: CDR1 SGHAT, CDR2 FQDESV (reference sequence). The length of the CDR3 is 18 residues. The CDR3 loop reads CASSLSTGTSGTQETQYF. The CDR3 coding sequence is TGTGCCAGCAGCTTAAGCACCGGGACTAGCGGAACCCAAGAGACCCAGTACTTC.

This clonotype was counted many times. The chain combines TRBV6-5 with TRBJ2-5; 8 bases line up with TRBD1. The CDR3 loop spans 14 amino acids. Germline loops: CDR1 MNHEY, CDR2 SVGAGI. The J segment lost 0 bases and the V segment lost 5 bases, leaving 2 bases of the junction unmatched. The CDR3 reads CASSRTGYQETQYF. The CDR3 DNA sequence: TGTGCCAGCAGTCGGACAGGGTACCAAGAGACCCAGTACTTC.

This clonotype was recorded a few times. The CDR3 protein is CASSPLRNQAFF. The CDR3 DNA sequence: TGTGCCAGCTCACCACTGCGGAACCAAGCTTTCTTT. The chain is built from TRBV18 and TRBJ1-1; no clear D. Trimming cost V 1 base and J 9 bases, with 9 bases left between them. Germline-derived CDR1 and CDR2 are KGHSH and LQKENI. The CDR3 covers 12 residues.

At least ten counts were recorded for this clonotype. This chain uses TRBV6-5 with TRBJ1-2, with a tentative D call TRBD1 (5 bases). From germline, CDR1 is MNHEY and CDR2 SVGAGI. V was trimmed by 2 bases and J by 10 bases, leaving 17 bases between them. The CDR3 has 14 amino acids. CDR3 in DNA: TGTGCCAGCAGTTACGATTCGTCGGCAGGGTACTACACCTTC. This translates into CASSYDSSAGYYTF.

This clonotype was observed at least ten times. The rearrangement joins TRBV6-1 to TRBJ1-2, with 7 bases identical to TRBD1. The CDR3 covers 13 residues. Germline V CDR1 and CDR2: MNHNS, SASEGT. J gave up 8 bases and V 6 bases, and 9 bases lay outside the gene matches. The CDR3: CASRPRTGSGYTF. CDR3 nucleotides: TGTGCCAGCAGACCTCGGACAGGTTCGGGCTACACCTTC.

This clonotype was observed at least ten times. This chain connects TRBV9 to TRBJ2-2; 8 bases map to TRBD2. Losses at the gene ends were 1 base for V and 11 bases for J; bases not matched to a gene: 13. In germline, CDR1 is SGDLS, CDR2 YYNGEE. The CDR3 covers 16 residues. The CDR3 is CASSVRAGTRGFELFF. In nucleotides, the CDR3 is TGTGCCAGCAGCGTACGGGCCGGGACTAGAGGATTCGAGCTGTTTTTT.

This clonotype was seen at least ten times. Written as DNA, the CDR3 is TGTGCCAGTAGTATTCCGACCGGGGAGCTGTTTTTT. It encodes CASSIPTGELFF. This chain joins TRBV19 and TRBJ2-2; D is ambiguous. The CDR3 consists of 12 residues. The V and J ends lost 3 bases and 5 bases respectively, with 4 bases between them. Germline CDR1 is LNHDA and CDR2 is SQIVND (reference sequence).

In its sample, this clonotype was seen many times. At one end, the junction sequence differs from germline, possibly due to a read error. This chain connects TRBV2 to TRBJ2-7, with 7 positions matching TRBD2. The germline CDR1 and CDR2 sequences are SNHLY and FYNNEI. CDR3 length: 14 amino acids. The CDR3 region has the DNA TGTACCAGCAGTGTAGAGGGAGGGCCCGACGAGCAGTACTTC. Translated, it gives CTSSVEGGPDEQYF.

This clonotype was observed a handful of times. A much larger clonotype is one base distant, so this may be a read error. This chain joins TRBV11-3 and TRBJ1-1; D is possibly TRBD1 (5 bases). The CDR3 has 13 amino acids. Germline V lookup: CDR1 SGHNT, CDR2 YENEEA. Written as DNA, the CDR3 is TGTGCCAGCAGCCGGGACGAGAACACTGAAGCTTGCTTT. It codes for CASSRDENTEACF. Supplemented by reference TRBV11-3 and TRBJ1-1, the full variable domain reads EAGVVQSPRYKIIEKKQPVAFWCNPISGHNTLYWYLQNLGQGPELLIRYENEEAVDDSQLPKDRFSAERLKGVDSTLKIQPAELGDSAVYLCASSRDENTEACFGQGTRLTVV.

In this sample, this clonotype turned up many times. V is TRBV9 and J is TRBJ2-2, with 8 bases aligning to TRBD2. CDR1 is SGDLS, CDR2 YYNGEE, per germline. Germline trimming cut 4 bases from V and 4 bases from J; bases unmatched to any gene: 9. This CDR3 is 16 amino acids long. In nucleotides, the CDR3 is TGTGCCAGCAGCCCCAGGAGCGGGGGTGGCACCGGGGAGCTGTTTTTT. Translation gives CASSPRSGGGTGELFF.

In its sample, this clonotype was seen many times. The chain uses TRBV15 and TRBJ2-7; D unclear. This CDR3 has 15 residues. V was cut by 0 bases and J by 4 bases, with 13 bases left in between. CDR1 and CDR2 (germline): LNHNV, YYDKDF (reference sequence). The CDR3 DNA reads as TGTGCCACCAGCAGAGATAACGGGCACTTGTACGAGCAGTACTTC. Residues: CATSRDNGHLYEQYF.

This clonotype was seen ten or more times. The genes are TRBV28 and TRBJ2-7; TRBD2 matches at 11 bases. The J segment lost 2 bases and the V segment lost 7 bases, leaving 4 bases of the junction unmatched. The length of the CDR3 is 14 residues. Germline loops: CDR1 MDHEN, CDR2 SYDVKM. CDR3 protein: CASKRLAGPYEQYF. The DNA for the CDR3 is TGTGCCAGCAAGAGACTAGCGGGGCCCTACGAGCAGTACTTC.

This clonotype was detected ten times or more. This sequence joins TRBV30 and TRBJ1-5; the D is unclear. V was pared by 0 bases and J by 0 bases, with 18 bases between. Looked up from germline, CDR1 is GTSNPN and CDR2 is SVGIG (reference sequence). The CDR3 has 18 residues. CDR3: CAWSVRGRERNSNQPQHF. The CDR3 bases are TGTGCCTGGAGTGTACGTGGGAGGGAACGAAATAGCAATCAGCCCCAGCATTTT.